The 26 T cell receptor beta chains presented below share a single source sample, sequenced in a study of T cell responses to AZD1222 COVID-19 vaccine. Clones were sequenced by immunoSEQ multiplex PCR, and TCRdb holds only the in-frame ones, with some missing. Among 80,000 or so clones listed, 80% to 90% were seen once. Material: peripheral blood, obtained 28 days after the second AZD1222 dose. The receptor source for this set is an adult who received the AZD1222 COVID-19 vaccine.

The chain joins TRBV2 to TRBJ2-3; no firm D call. Germline V gene lookup returns CDR1 SNHLY and CDR2 FYNNEI. This CDR3 region has 10 residues. V was shortened by 9 bases and J by 2 bases, with 3 bases between the two germline ends. The CDR3 DNA reads TGTGCCAGACCCACAGATACGCAGTATTTT. Residues: CARPTDTQYF.

The rearrangement uses TRBV7-9 and TRBJ1-1, with D perhaps TRBD1 (6 bases). V lost 5 bases, J lost 9 bases, and 13 bases lay in between. The CDR3 loop spans 12 amino acids. The germline V gene has CDR1 SEHNR and CDR2 FQNEAQ (reference sequence). The CDR3 DNA sequence: TGTGCCAGCAGCACAATCCAGGGGAAAGCTTTCTTT. It encodes CASSTIQGKAFF.

A single count supports this clone. This chain links TRBV5-6 with TRBJ2-2, with D possibly matching TRBD2 (5 bases). Trimming took 5 bases from V and 0 from J, leaving 5 bases between them. The CDR3 loop spans 13 amino acids. The V gene's germline CDR1 is SGHDT and CDR2 YYEEEE. For the CDR3, the DNA is TGTGCCAGCAGGGACTCGAACACCGGGGAGCTGTTTTTT. It codes for CASRDSNTGELFF.

This sequence joins TRBV7-8 and TRBJ1-4; no clear D gene. The germline V gene encodes CDR1 SGHVS and CDR2 FQNEAQ. Trimming took off 1 base at V and 5 bases at J, with 14 bases between the two ends. The CDR3 length is 16 residues. The CDR3 coding sequence is TGTGCCAGCAGCTTAGGAGGAGGTTTGAGGAATGAAAAACTGTTTTTT. Its translation: CASSLGGGLRNEKLFF.

V and J are TRBV28 and TRBJ1-1; no definite D call. This CDR3 region has 13 residues. Germline CDR1 and CDR2: MDHEN and SYDVKM. Trimming pared 2 bases from V and 3 bases from J, leaving 7 bases between. DNA of the CDR3: TGTGCCAGCAGTTTAGAATGGGACACTGAAGCTTTCTTT. It yields the protein CASSLEWDTEAFF.

The chain carries TRBV6-2 or TRBV6-3 and TRBJ2-7, with TRBD2 identical over 8 bases. Germline lookup yields CDR1 MNHEY and CDR2 SVGEGT. The V gene end was trimmed by 5 bases and the J gene end by 0 bases; junction bases not matched to a gene: 6. The CDR3 is 15 amino acids. In DNA form, the CDR3 reads TGTGCCAGCAGTCCACTCGGGACTAGCTCCTACGAGCAGTACTTC. Encoded protein: CASSPLGTSSYEQYF.

In this sample, this clone turned up a few times. V and J are TRBV28 and TRBJ1-2; 10 nucleotides align to TRBD1. The CDR3 sequence is 14 residues long. From germline, CDR1 is MDHEN and CDR2 SYDVKM. Germline trimming cut 6 bases from V and 4 bases from J; bases unmatched to any gene: 5. The CDR3 DNA reads TGTGCCAGCAGCTCGACAGGGGGCCTCTATGGCTACACCTTC. It yields the protein CASSSTGGLYGYTF.

The CDR3 coding sequence is TGTGCCAGCAGTTTAACAGGGGTCTATGGCTACACCTTC. Translated: CASSLTGVYGYTF. This rearrangement joins TRBV12-3 or TRBV12-4 to TRBJ1-2, with 7 bases aligning to TRBD1. Trimming took 2 bases from V and 4 from J; bases not matched to a gene: 1. The length of the CDR3 is 13 residues.

V is TRBV4-1 and J is TRBJ2-1; 11 nucleotides align to TRBD1. The CDR3 totals 16 residues. Per the germline V gene, CDR1 is MGHRA and CDR2 is YSYEKL. The V segment lost 3 bases and the J segment 7 bases; nucleotides outside the gene matches: 8. This CDR3 is CASSHLPGTGGNEQFF. The CDR3 bases are TGCGCCAGCAGCCACCTCCCGGGGACAGGGGGAAATGAGCAGTTCTTC.

The V gene is TRBV11-2, the J gene TRBJ2-5, with 13 bases that match TRBD2. This CDR3 spans 19 amino acids. Per the germline V gene, CDR1 is SGHAT and CDR2 is FQNNGV. The V gene end was trimmed by 2 bases and the J gene end by 0 bases; junction bases not matched to a gene: 9. CDR3 sequence: CASSLRRTSGGLYQETQYF. CDR3 coding DNA: TGTGCCAGCAGCTTACGTCGGACTAGCGGGGGCCTGTACCAAGAGACCCAGTACTTC.

This clone was detected ten times or more. The V call is TRBV10-3, the J call TRBJ2-2; 7 bases map to TRBD1. Trimming removed 6 bases from V and 3 bases from J; junction bases left unmatched: 7. The germline V gene has CDR1 ENHRY and CDR2 SYGVKD. The CDR3 length is 15 residues. This CDR3 reads CAIRFRDRDTGELFF. In DNA, the CDR3 is TGTGCCATCAGGTTCCGGGACAGAGACACCGGGGAGCTGTTTTTT.

The chain links TRBV19 to TRBJ1-4; D not resolved. The V end was cut by 5 bases, the J end by 8 bases, with 21 bases between. From germline, CDR1 is LNHDA and CDR2 SQIVND (reference sequence). CDR3 length: 16 residues. CDR3 in DNA: TGTGCCAGTAGTCTTCGAAGTACATGGACGGAAGAAAAACTGTTTTTT. Protein product: CASSLRSTWTEEKLFF.

This sequence joins TRBV19 and TRBJ1-6, with D perhaps TRBD1 (5 bases). Trimming took 7 bases from V and 9 from J, leaving 13 bases between them. CDR1 LNHDA and CDR2 SQIVND come from the germline V gene (reference sequence). The CDR3 runs to 13 residues. The CDR3 loop reads CASTEGTPSPLHF. The DNA of the CDR3 is TGTGCCAGTACTGAGGGGACCCCTTCACCCCTCCACTTT.

The rearrangement links TRBV19 to TRBJ2-1; D is uncertain. The germline V gene has CDR1 LNHDA and CDR2 SQIVND (reference sequence). This CDR3 has 12 amino acids. Between the trimmed V and J ends, which lost 3 bases and 6 bases, there was a span of 6 bases. The CDR3 loop is CASSMGSNEQFF. CDR3 DNA: TGTGCCAGTAGTATGGGCAGCAATGAGCAGTTCTTC.

The V gene is TRBV30, the J gene TRBJ1-4, with D uncertain. V gave up 1 base and J gave up 7 bases, with 10 bases separating them. Germline V gives CDR1 GTSNPN, CDR2 SVGIG (reference sequence). The CDR3 is made up of 13 amino acids. The CDR3 sequence is CAWSGGMFEKLFF. The CDR3 bases are TGTGCCTGGAGTGGGGGAATGTTTGAAAAACTGTTTTTT.

The gene calls are TRBV5-1 and TRBJ1-1, with D possibly being TRBD1 (5 bases). This CDR3 region has 13 residues. Germline lookup yields CDR1 SGHRS and CDR2 YFSETQ. The germline V and J ends were trimmed by 3 bases and 3 bases, with 9 bases remaining between them. The CDR3 DNA is TGCGCCAGCAGCTACAGGTGGGACACTGAAGCTTTCTTT. It specifies CASSYRWDTEAFF.

The chain uses TRBV5-4 and TRBJ1-2; 7 bases line up with TRBD1. The CDR3 contains 13 residues. V shed 4 bases and J 6 bases; nucleotides not matched to a gene: 6. Looked up from germline, CDR1 is SGHNT and CDR2 is YYREEE (reference sequence). This CDR3 is CASSLAGGNGYTF. CDR3 sequence (DNA): TGTGCCAGCAGCCTCGCAGGGGGAAATGGCTACACCTTC.

This clone was seen only once. The V gene is TRBV5-1, the J gene TRBJ2-1, with 10 bases lining up with TRBD2. The CDR3 sequence is 15 residues long. With 1 base clipped from V and 4 bases from J, the junction kept 2 bases outside the gene matches. Germline V gene lookup returns CDR1 SGHRS and CDR2 YFSETQ. The CDR3 protein is CASSLSAGGYNEQFF. CDR3 sequence (DNA): TGCGCCAGCAGCTTGTCAGCGGGGGGGTACAATGAGCAGTTCTTC.

The gene calls are TRBV5-8 and TRBJ2-2, with 9 bases identical to TRBD1. Trimming removed 4 bases from V and 3 bases from J; junction bases left unmatched: 4. The CDR3 length is 15 residues. Germline lookup yields CDR1 SGHTS and CDR2 YDEGEE. For the CDR3, the DNA is TGTGCCAGCAGCCGCACAGGGGGCTACACCGGGGAGCTGTTTTTT. Encoded protein: CASSRTGGYTGELFF. Drawing the rest from reference TRBV5-8 and TRBJ2-2, the complete variable domain is EAGVTQSPTHLIKTRGQQATLRCSPISGHTSVYWYQQALGLGLQFLLWYDEGEERNRGNFPPRFSGRQFPNYSSELNVNALELEDSALYLCASSRTGGYTGELFFGEGSRLTVL.

J is TRBJ2-7 and V is TRBV12-3 or TRBV12-4; the D gene is possibly TRBD1 (6 bases). The ends were cut back, 5 bases at V and 3 bases at J, with 11 bases in the middle. CDR3 length: 13 amino acids. In nucleotides, the CDR3 is TGTGCCAGCAGTGATAACAGGGTCTACGAGCAGTACTTC. Protein product: CASSDNRVYEQYF.

The CDR3: CASSIVLQGFFLFF. CDR3 in DNA: TGTGCCAGTAGTATAGTCCTACAGGGTTTTTTTTTGTTCTTC. This chain joins TRBV19 and TRBJ2-1; D possibly corresponds to TRBD1 (6 bases). Germline CDR1 is LNHDA and CDR2 is SQIVND (reference sequence). The V end was cut by 1 base, the J end by 15 bases, with 19 bases between. This CDR3 contains 14 residues.

The gene calls are TRBV6-4 and TRBJ1-1; D might be TRBD1 (6 bases). The CDR3 totals 13 residues. V shed 5 bases and J shed 1 base, with 8 bases lying between them. CDR1 is MRHNA and CDR2 is SNTAGT in the germline V gene. CDR3 sequence reads: CASSSTGNTEAFF. CDR3 in DNA: TGTGCCAGCAGTTCGACAGGGAACACTGAAGCTTTCTTT.

This chain uses TRBV28 with TRBJ1-5; TRBD1 might be the D (5 bases). Germline V gene data show CDR1 as MDHEN and CDR2 as SYDVKM. V was shortened by 6 bases and J by 5 bases, with 17 bases between the two germline ends. The CDR3 runs 15 residues. The CDR3 loop reads CASRPGSGRDQPQHF. The CDR3 DNA reads as TGTGCCAGCAGACCCGGGTCAGGGAGGGATCAGCCCCAGCATTTT.

V is TRBV6-5 and J is TRBJ1-1; possibly TRBD1 for D (5 bases). V dropped 3 bases and J dropped 4 bases, with 12 bases sitting between them. This CDR3 is 14 amino acids long. Germline loops: CDR1 MNHEY, CDR2 SVGAGI. The CDR3 DNA reads TGTGCCAGCAGTTATCAGGGTCATGGCACTGAAGCTTTCTTT. Protein: CASSYQGHGTEAFF.

The chain couples TRBV6-2 or TRBV6-3 to TRBJ2-5; unclear D gene. V lost 0 bases, J lost 5 bases, and 13 bases lay in between. Looked up from germline, CDR1 is MNHEY and CDR2 is SVGEGT. The CDR3 is made up of 15 amino acids. The CDR3, as DNA: TGTGCCAGCAGTTACTCGGATAGTTCGGTTGAGACCCAGTACTTC. Residues: CASSYSDSSVETQYF.

CDR3 amino acids: CASSEGIGDTIYF. Here the CDR3 DNA reads TGTGCCAGCAGTGAGGGGATCGGAGACACCATATATTTT. The chain couples TRBV25-1 to TRBJ1-3, with D unresolved. The CDR3 runs 13 residues. V shed 3 bases and J shed 8 bases, with 11 bases lying between them. CDR1 is MGHDK and CDR2 is SYGVNS in the germline V gene.